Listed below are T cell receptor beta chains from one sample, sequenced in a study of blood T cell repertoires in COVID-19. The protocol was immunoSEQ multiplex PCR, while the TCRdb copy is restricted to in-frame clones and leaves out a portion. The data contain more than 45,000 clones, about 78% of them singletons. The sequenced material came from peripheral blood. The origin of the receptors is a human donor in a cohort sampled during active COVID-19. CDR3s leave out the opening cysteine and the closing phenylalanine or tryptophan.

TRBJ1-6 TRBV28 ASRVQENSPLH
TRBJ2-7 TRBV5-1 ASRPRDSSYEQY
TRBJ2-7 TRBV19 ASSNQRQGAYEQY
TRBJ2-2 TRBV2 ASSENIGELF
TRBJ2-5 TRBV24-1 ATSDWDRGRETQY
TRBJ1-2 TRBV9 ASSVVGGYGYT
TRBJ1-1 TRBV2 ASSVTGGNTEAF
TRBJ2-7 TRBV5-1 ASSLEGGRPYEQY
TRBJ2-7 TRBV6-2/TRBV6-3 ASSYLPGSKSYEQY
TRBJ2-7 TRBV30 AWEQGVYEQY
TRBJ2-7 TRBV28 ASSWTSGSSYEQY
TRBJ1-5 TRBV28 ASRIEGVFQPQH
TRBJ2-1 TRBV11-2 ASSLEAGTYNEQF
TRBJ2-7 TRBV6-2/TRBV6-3 ASSSPSDRATYEQY
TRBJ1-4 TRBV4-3 ASSQRVDEKLF
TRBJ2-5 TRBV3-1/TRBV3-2 ASSQDFEGAKLHQETQY
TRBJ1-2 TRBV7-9 ASSSGQISINYGYT
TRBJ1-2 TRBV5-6 ASSLVRGILNYGYT
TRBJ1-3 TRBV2 ASSRQGHSGNTIY
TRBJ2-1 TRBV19 ASSIGAPPSYNEQF
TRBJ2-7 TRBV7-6 ASSLGVLTGGYEQY
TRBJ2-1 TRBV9 ASSVGTGVKF
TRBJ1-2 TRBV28 ASSYTGIGAGALYGYT
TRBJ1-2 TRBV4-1 ASSVGQSRSIYGYT
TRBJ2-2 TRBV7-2 ASSYGDTGELF
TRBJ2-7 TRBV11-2 ASSPFPSGGAGEQY
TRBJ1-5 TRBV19 ASSQGSGRSNQPQH
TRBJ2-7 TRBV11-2 ASSLEGALAGAYEQY
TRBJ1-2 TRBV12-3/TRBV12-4 ASSPPWTDGYT
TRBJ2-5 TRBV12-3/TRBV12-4 ASSRTDQETQY
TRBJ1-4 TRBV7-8 ASTSDWAFNEKLF
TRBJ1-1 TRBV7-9 ASTREGAEAF
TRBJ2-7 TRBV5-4 ASSLDFSYEQY
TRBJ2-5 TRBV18 ASSPGLAGLQETQY
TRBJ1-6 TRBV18 ASSQDSNSPLH
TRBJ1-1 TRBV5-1 ASSLYRGTEAF
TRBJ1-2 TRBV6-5 ASSYSPGIPRGYT
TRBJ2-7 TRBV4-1 ASSQGPGLAGTSSYEQY
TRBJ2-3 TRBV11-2 ASSPRPQGMSTDTQY
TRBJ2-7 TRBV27 ASSSEAGGDSYEQY
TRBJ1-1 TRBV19 ASSWDRGVGTEAF
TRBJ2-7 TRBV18 ASSPVSQGYEQY
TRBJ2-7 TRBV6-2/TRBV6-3 ASSLLGDRGIEQY
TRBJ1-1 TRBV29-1 SVTGRLNTEAF
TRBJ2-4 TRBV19 ASRETDKNIQY
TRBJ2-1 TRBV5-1 ASSLVQVNEQF
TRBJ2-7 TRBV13 ASSLKRETYEQY
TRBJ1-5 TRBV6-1 ASSDPGTVNSNQPQH